These 31 T cell receptor beta chains were all obtained from the same sample, sequenced in a study of blood T cells in healthy people across ages (dated by TCRdb to about 2015). The protocol used for the library was 5' RACE. Sequencing took place on an Illumina HiSeq 2500. A second PCR of roughly 6 to 11 cycles was run with a J-beta primer mix and a sample-barcoded 5' primer. The raw public data were reprocessed by TCRdb itself: fastp quality trimming at Q25, MiXCR clonotype calling, in-frame beta chains only. Identical CDR3 proteins give one entry, which carries the most common genes and DNA. This sample has roughly 1.5 million distinct CDR3 sequences in its table, and around 40% of those were observed once. In total, the top ten clones hold just over 4% of the sample. Material: blood. These receptors were obtained from a woman under 30 in good health.

The chain has TRBV7-9 and TRBJ2-1; possibly TRBD2 for D (6 bases). With 5 bases removed from V and 0 bases from J, the gap between germline ends came to 14 bases. The CDR3 is made up of 16 amino acids. Looked up from germline, CDR1 is SEHNR and CDR2 is FQNEAQ (reference sequence). CDR3 DNA: TGTGCCAGCAGCCTAATTCGGGACTTCTCCTACAATGAGCAGTTCTTC. Protein sequence: CASSLIRDFSYNEQFF.

V gene TRBV7-3 combines with J gene TRBJ2-1; 13 positions match TRBD2. In germline, CDR1 is SGHTA, CDR2 FQGTGA. Trimming removed 3 bases from V and 2 bases from J; junction bases left unmatched: 4. This CDR3 is 17 amino acids long. The CDR3 DNA reads as TGTGCCAGCAGCTTCGTCGGGACTAGCGGGACCTACAATGAGCAGTTCTTC. The encoded protein is CASSFVGTSGTYNEQFF.

The V call is TRBV6-2 or TRBV6-3, the J call TRBJ2-1; D might be TRBD1 (6 bases). Trimming left V 5 bases short and J 0 bases short, with 14 bases between. The CDR3 contains 16 residues. CDR1 is MNHEY and CDR2 is SVGEGT in the germline V gene. The CDR3 DNA reads TGTGCCAGCAGTCCCCCGGGACACAGCTCCTACAATGAGCAGTTCTTC. It codes for CASSPPGHSSYNEQFF.

This rearrangement joins TRBV27 to TRBJ2-7, with D perhaps TRBD1 (5 bases). Deletions cut 3 bases from V and 5 bases from J, with 11 bases between. The germline CDR1 and CDR2 sequences are MNHEY and SMNVEV (reference sequence). The length of the CDR3 is 13 residues. The CDR3 DNA reads as TGTGCCAGCAGTTTTACAGGACGGAACGAGCAGTACTTC. It is translated as CASSFTGRNEQYF.

The rearrangement uses TRBV20-1 and TRBJ2-3; 11 bases align to TRBD2. The V gene's germline CDR1 is DFQATT and CDR2 SNEGSKA (reference sequence). The CDR3 totals 14 residues. With 6 bases clipped from V and 5 bases from J, the junction kept 7 bases outside the gene matches. The DNA for the CDR3 is TGCAGTGCCACACTAGCGGGAGTACGAGATACGCAGTATTTT. Translated, it gives CSATLAGVRDTQYF.

V usage is TRBV6-2 or TRBV6-3 and J usage is TRBJ2-1; D possibly corresponds to TRBD1 (5 bases). The J call is in doubt because the DNA end fits TRBJ2-7 better. Germline CDR1 and CDR2: MNHEY and SVGEGT. The CDR3 is 17 amino acids. DNA for the CDR3: TGTGCCAGCACCTCCTTTTGGGGTAGGGGTTCCTACAATGGGCAGTACTTC. Translated: CASTSFWGRGSYNGQYF.

The V gene is TRBV28, the J gene TRBJ2-7; D uncertain. The CDR3 is 13 amino acids. Trimming left V 5 bases short and J 3 bases short, with 11 bases between. Germline CDR1 MDHEN, CDR2 SYDVKM. This chain's CDR3 is CASSSIQLYEQYF. As DNA, the CDR3 is TGTGCCAGCAGTAGCATCCAGCTCTACGAGCAGTACTTC.

The chain combines TRBV20-1 with TRBJ2-1; perhaps TRBD2 as D (5 bases). Trimming cost V 7 bases and J 8 bases, with 24 bases left between them. The CDR3 has 15 amino acids. Germline lookup yields CDR1 DFQATT and CDR2 SNEGSKA (reference sequence). This CDR3 reads CSGRERNTLYHEQFF. In DNA, the CDR3 is TGCAGTGGAAGGGAGCGAAACACCCTCTATCATGAGCAGTTCTTC.

The gene calls are TRBV20-1 and TRBJ2-4; either TRBD1 or TRBD2 may supply D (5 bases each). The CDR3 runs to 12 residues. The germline gives CDR1 DFQATT, CDR2 SNEGSKA (reference sequence). V shed 3 bases and J shed 13 bases, with 16 bases lying between them. This CDR3 reads CSARGPSEGQYF. CDR3 in DNA: TGCAGTGCTAGGGGACCTAGTGAAGGCCAGTACTTC.

In its sample, this clonotype was seen a few times. CDR3 amino acids: CSARVRHIQYF. CDR3 nucleotides: TGCAGTGCTAGAGTCAGGCACATTCAGTACTTC. The rearrangement uses TRBV20-1 and TRBJ2-4; no firm D call. V was clipped by 1 base and J by 8 bases, with 6 bases between them. Per the germline V gene, CDR1 is DFQATT and CDR2 is SNEGSKA (reference sequence). The CDR3 has 11 amino acids.

Notes on this clonotype: One end of the junction does not line up with germline, which may come from a read error. V gene TRBV2 combines with J gene TRBJ1-5; D might be TRBD1 (5 bases). CDR1 is SNHLY and CDR2 is FYNNEI in the germline V gene. The CDR3 loop spans 15 amino acids. This CDR3 reads CASSEALRGNQAQHF. The CDR3 DNA reads as TGTGCCAGCAGTGAAGCGCTGAGGGGCAATCAGGCCCAGCATTTT.

The CDR3 sequence: CASSLLGPYNSPLHF. The DNA for the CDR3 is TGTGCCAGCAGTTTGTTAGGGCCCTATAATTCACCCCTCCACTTT. V and J are TRBV28 and TRBJ1-6; D gene ambiguous. Germline V lookup: CDR1 MDHEN, CDR2 SYDVKM. Trimming took 3 bases from V and 2 from J, leaving 8 bases between them. The CDR3 extends over 15 amino acids.

This clonotype was counted a few times. V gene TRBV6-2 or TRBV6-3 combines with J gene TRBJ2-1, with 8 bases that match TRBD1. V was pared by 6 bases and J by 5 bases, with 9 bases of the junction left unmatched. This CDR3 has 15 amino acids. CDR1 is MNHEY, CDR2 SVGEGT, per germline. The CDR3 DNA is TGTGCCAGCAGACCCTACAAGGGACAGGACAATGAGCAGTTCTTC. This translates into CASRPYKGQDNEQFF.

The rearrangement links TRBV25-1 to TRBJ2-3, with a possible D match to TRBD1 (6 bases). The length of the CDR3 is 16 residues. Trimming took off 3 bases at V and 4 bases at J, with 17 bases between the two ends. Germline V gene sequence: CDR1 MGHDK, CDR2 SYGVNS. DNA for the CDR3: TGTGCCAGCAGTGAGAAAGTTGGGGGCCCGGCAGATACGCAGTATTTT. Protein product: CASSEKVGGPADTQYF.

This clonotype was seen ten or more times. The CDR3 nucleotides are TGCAGTGCAGAGAGTAGCGGGGGCCTTGTAGATACGCAGTATTTT. As protein: CSAESSGGLVDTQYF. The chain carries TRBV20-1 and TRBJ2-3, with 9 nucleotides matching TRBD2. The germline gives CDR1 DFQATT, CDR2 SNEGSKA (reference sequence). V shed 6 bases and J 5 bases; nucleotides not matched to a gene: 12. The CDR3 sequence is 15 residues long.

This chain uses TRBV9 with TRBJ2-3, with 8 bases that match TRBD2. This CDR3 is 16 amino acids long. With 0 bases clipped from V and 0 bases from J, the junction kept 3 bases outside the gene matches. Germline CDR1 and CDR2: SGDLS and YYNGEE. The CDR3 here is CASSVDGGGSTDTQYF. Here the CDR3 DNA reads TGTGCCAGCAGCGTAGACGGGGGGGGTAGCACAGATACGCAGTATTTT.

This clonotype was detected only a few times. V is TRBV7-9 and J is TRBJ2-3, with 11 bases lining up with TRBD1. This CDR3 comprises 17 residues. J was trimmed by 6 bases and V by 5 bases; bases with no gene match: 13. Germline V gene data show CDR1 as SEHNR and CDR2 as FQNEAQ (reference sequence). CDR3 sequence: CASSPRTGGGQWDTQYF. CDR3 nucleotide sequence: TGTGCCAGCAGCCCTAGGACAGGGGGCGGACAATGGGATACGCAGTATTTT.

This clonotype has just one count. The chain links TRBV7-2 to TRBJ2-2, with D tentatively TRBD1 (5 bases). CDR3 length: 15 amino acids. Between the trimmed V and J ends, which lost 5 bases and 4 bases, there was a span of 14 bases. Germline assignment: CDR1 SGHTA and CDR2 FQGNSA. The CDR3 sequence is CASSQRGSGTGELFF. The CDR3 DNA reads as TGTGCCAGCAGCCAAAGGGGAAGTGGCACCGGGGAGCTGTTTTTT.

This rearrangement joins TRBV18 to TRBJ1-3, with TRBD1 matching over 9 bases. V gave up 3 bases and J gave up 4 bases; unmatched junction bases: 7. Germline CDR1 is KGHSH and CDR2 is LQKENI. The CDR3 consists of 16 residues. For the CDR3, the DNA is TGTGCCAGCTCACCTCAGGGACAGGGAGTCGGAAACACCATATATTTT. Its protein product is CASSPQGQGVGNTIYF.

Notes on this clonotype: This may be a read error: a much more frequent sequence differs by one nucleotide. This rearrangement joins TRBV29-1 to TRBJ2-5, with D possibly being TRBD1 (6 bases). The germline CDR1 and CDR2 sequences are SQVTM and ANQGSEA. This CDR3 region has 13 residues. CDR3 in DNA: TGCAGCGTTGACCCCGGGACACAAGAGAACCAGTACTTC. This gives the protein CSVDPGTQENQYF.

This clonotype has a handful of counts. The rearrangement joins TRBV27 to TRBJ2-3, with TRBD2 matching over 12 bases. CDR1 MNHEY and CDR2 SMNVEV come from the germline V gene (reference sequence). The CDR3 runs 17 residues. Trimming cost V 5 bases and J 6 bases; bases outside gene matches: 12. The CDR3 nucleotides are TGTGCCAGCAGTCTGACCCGGACTAGCGGGGTCGGGGATACGCAGTATTTT. Translating it yields CASSLTRTSGVGDTQYF.

A few counts support this clonotype. This rearrangement joins TRBV20-1 to TRBJ1-5; no clear D. The CDR3 has 15 amino acids. The V end was cut by 2 bases, the J end by 2 bases, with 13 bases between. CDR1 DFQATT and CDR2 SNEGSKA come from the germline V gene (reference sequence). CDR3 sequence reads: CSARNRRTGNQPQHF. As DNA, the CDR3 is TGCAGTGCTAGAAACCGACGGACGGGCAATCAGCCCCAGCATTTT.

The V call is TRBV7-2, the J call TRBJ2-1; 7 bases agree with TRBD1. CDR3 length equals 15 residues. Looked up from germline, CDR1 is SGHTA and CDR2 is FQGNSA. Unmatched junction bases numbered 14, after V lost 7 bases and J lost 8 bases. CDR3 in amino acids: CASTHRQGSLDEQFF. The CDR3, as DNA: TGTGCCAGCACCCACCGACAGGGTTCCCTGGATGAGCAGTTCTTC.

The V gene is TRBV12-3 or TRBV12-4, the J gene TRBJ1-2; no firm D call. The CDR3 has 12 residues. The ends were cut back, 1 base at V and 4 bases at J, with 4 bases in the middle. Here the CDR3 reads CASSLVRYGYTF. CDR3 DNA sequence: TGTGCCAGCAGTTTAGTACGCTATGGCTACACCTTC.

The chain uses TRBV5-6 and TRBJ2-3; D is uncertain. Germline V gene lookup returns CDR1 SGHDT and CDR2 YYEEEE. The CDR3 consists of 13 residues. The germline V and J ends were trimmed by 1 base and 6 bases, with 9 bases remaining between them. The CDR3, as DNA: TGTGCCAGCAGCTTGATAGGGATGGATACGCAGTATTTT. Amino acid sequence: CASSLIGMDTQYF.

This clonotype was picked up a small number of times. The chain links TRBV4-3 to TRBJ2-1, with 8 nucleotides matching TRBD1. Germline assignment: CDR1 LGHNA and CDR2 YSLEER. Trimming took 4 bases from V and 8 from J; bases not matched to a gene: 13. The CDR3 totals 16 residues. CDR3 coding DNA: TGCGCCAGCAGCCTCGGACAGGGAAAGGCTACATATGAGCAGTTCTTC. Amino acid sequence: CASSLGQGKATYEQFF.

This chain connects TRBV2 to TRBJ1-2, with D unclear. V lost 5 bases to trimming and J lost 6 bases, with 10 bases between them. CDR1 is SNHLY, CDR2 FYNNEI, per germline. There are 12 residues in the CDR3. The CDR3 region is CASSIRTNGYTF. The DNA of the CDR3 is TGTGCCAGCAGTATCCGGACGAATGGCTACACCTTC.

The CDR3 is CASSQGLWGYGQYF. The CDR3, as DNA: TGCGCCAGCAGCCAAGGCCTCTGGGGTTACGGGCAGTACTTC. V gene TRBV4-3 combines with J gene TRBJ2-5, with no clear D. The CDR3 has 14 residues. V was shortened by 1 base and J by 11 bases, with 17 bases between the two germline ends. CDR1 LGHNA and CDR2 YSLEER come from the germline V gene.

This clonotype was seen a handful of times. V gene TRBV6-2 or TRBV6-3 combines with J gene TRBJ1-1, with unresolved D. V lost 2 bases and J lost 2, with 6 bases in between. The CDR3 runs 13 residues. The germline gives CDR1 MNHEY, CDR2 SVGEGT. CDR3 protein: CASSYNRNTEAFF. CDR3 coding DNA: TGTGCCAGCAGTTACAATCGCAACACTGAAGCTTTCTTT.

The J gene is TRBJ1-2, the V gene TRBV4-3; D is possibly TRBD1 (5 bases). Trimming removed 0 bases from V and 8 bases from J, with 13 bases in between. The germline V gene has CDR1 LGHNA and CDR2 YSLEER. CDR3 size: 14 residues. CDR3 coding DNA: TGCGCCAGCAGCCAAGATGTCAGGGTACGAGGCTACACCTTC. It is translated as CASSQDVRVRGYTF.

With regard to this clonotype: This could be a read error, since a much larger clone is one nucleotide away. This chain links TRBV29-1 with TRBJ2-5, with 9 bases identical to TRBD2. Germline-derived CDR1 and CDR2 are SQVTM and ANQGSEA. This CDR3 comprises 15 residues. The CDR3 sequence is CGVNFRLAGQETQYF. In nucleotides, the CDR3 is TGCGGCGTTAACTTCCGGCTAGCGGGGCAAGAGACCCAGTACTTC.